Here is one T cell receptor (beta chain) with its context. What it recognizes is unknown. The length of the CDR3 is 12 residues. V lost 10 bases, J lost 7 bases, and 16 bases lay in between. Germline V gene data show CDR1 as MNHNS and CDR2 as SASEGT. This entry comes from a study of shared clonotypes between healthy human individuals. Study-wide points: A reduction in generation probabilities was seen for non-shared clonotypes relative to those shared by all four donors.

TCRdb's copy holds only in-frame clones and misses some; the assay was immunoSEQ multiplex PCR. The sample carries roughly 2 million clones, under 97% recorded once. The chain recombines TRBV6-1 with TRBJ1-2; D unclear. The specimen was naive CD4+ T cells sorted from blood. Stated subset: CD45RA+ positively selected. The TCR was taken from a man younger than 35 in good health. The CDR3 is CATYPEIGGYTF. CDR3 sequence (DNA): TGTGCCACCTACCCGGAAATCGGTGGCTACACCTTC.